One sample yielded the 5 T cell receptor beta chains listed below, sequenced in a study of T cells after yellow fever vaccination. TCRdb called the 5' RACE reads again in MiXCR, with one record for every CDR3 protein. There are hundreds of thousands of distinct CDR3 sequences in the sample; approximately 6% occur only once, and around 16% lies in the top ten. The sample consisted of PBMCs, taken 5 days after the yellow fever booster vaccination. These receptors came from a man younger than 45 who received the YFV17D yellow fever vaccine.

J is TRBJ2-3 and V is TRBV5-1, with TRBD2 matching 12 bases. Per the germline V gene, CDR1 is SGHRS and CDR2 is YFSETQ. V was pared by 4 bases and J by 4 bases, with 13 bases of the junction left unmatched. The CDR3 is 18 residues long. CDR3 in DNA: TGCGCCAGCAGCAAAAGACTAGCGGGAGTCCCCGTCCCAGATACGCAGTATTTT. Translating gives CASSKRLAGVPVPDTQYF.

This clonotype was counted at least ten times. V is TRBV10-1 and J is TRBJ2-2; D assignment may be TRBD1 or TRBD2 (6 bases each). Trimming pared 3 bases from V and 14 bases from J, leaving 25 bases between. Germline values: CDR1 WNHNN, CDR2 SYGVQD (reference sequence). The CDR3 is 16 residues long. The CDR3: CASSDSSGLRTGALFF. In nucleotides, the CDR3 is TGCGCCAGCAGTGATTCGAGCGGCCTTAGAACGGGGGCTCTGTTTTTT.

V is TRBV19 and J is TRBJ1-4; TRBD1 matches 8 bases. Germline lookup yields CDR1 LNHDA and CDR2 SQIVND (reference sequence). The V and J ends lost 10 bases and 4 bases, in that order; junction bases with no gene match: 8. This CDR3 is built from 14 residues. The CDR3 loop reads CATENGQGNEKLFF. The CDR3 nucleotides are TGTGCCACCGAAAACGGACAGGGTAATGAAAAACTGTTTTTT.

The table lists this clonotype with many counts. V usage is TRBV5-6 and J usage is TRBJ1-1, with D tentatively TRBD1 (6 bases). CDR3 length: 12 residues. V shed 4 bases and J shed 4 bases, with 8 bases lying between them. In germline, CDR1 is SGHDT, CDR2 YYEEEE. The CDR3 loop is CASSRGATEAFF. DNA for the CDR3: TGTGCCAGCAGCAGGGGGGCCACTGAAGCTTTCTTT.

This sequence joins TRBV24-1 and TRBJ2-3, with 8 bases aligning to TRBD1. After removal of 4 bases from V and 5 bases from J, the junction contained 10 bases not matched to a gene. The CDR3 consists of 16 residues. CDR1 is KGHDR, CDR2 SFDVKD, per germline. CDR3 DNA sequence: TGTGCCACCAGTGACGCCGGGACAGGTTATGGAGATACGCAGTATTTT. Amino acids: CATSDAGTGYGDTQYF.